These 10 T cell receptor beta chains came from one sample sequenced in a study of regulatory T cells in long-lasting Graves disease. Arm-PCR of CDR3 regions and iRepertoire HTBI primers were the basis on which TCR beta libraries were built. From the multiplex PCR reads, TCRdb called clonotypes with MiXCR, one entry per CDR3 protein. The data contain approximately 400,000 distinct CDR3 sequences, 15% to 18% of them seen just once; the ten biggest clones take up over 20%. Time point in this sample: newly diagnosed GD, antithyroid drugs for less than 3 months. PBMCs provided the RNA from which the TCR library was made. The input for sequencing was peripheral blood mononuclear cells (PBMCs), taken at new diagnosis, from a patient treated with antithyroid drugs. These receptor sequences come from a female donor with Graves disease.

The gene calls are TRBV7-9 and TRBJ2-7, with D maybe TRBD1 (6 bases). Germline CDR1 SEHNR, CDR2 FQNEAQ (reference sequence). V dropped 6 bases and J dropped 3 bases, with 15 bases sitting between them. The CDR3 consists of 14 residues. The CDR3 DNA follows: TGTGCCAGCAGACGAGACGACAGGAGCTACGAGCAGTACTTC. It encodes CASRRDDRSYEQYF.

At least ten counts were recorded for this clonotype. The chain is built from TRBV12-3 or TRBV12-4 and TRBJ1-1, with D hard to call. V lost 6 bases, J lost 11 bases, and 13 bases lay in between. The CDR3 extends over 11 amino acids. CDR3 coding DNA: TGTGCCAGCAGCTTACAAGGCGGGGCTTTCTTT. It encodes CASSLQGGAFF.

In this sample, this clonotype turned up many times. The V and J genes are TRBV10-1 and TRBJ1-3; D remains unclear. CDR1 and CDR2 from the germline V gene are WNHNN and SYGVQD (reference sequence). The CDR3 covers 10 residues. V was clipped by 8 bases and J by 8 bases, with 7 bases between them. DNA of the CDR3: TGCGCCAGCCGCGCGGACACCATATATTTT. This sequence encodes CASRADTIYF.

This clonotype has ten or more counts. The genes are TRBV7-2 and TRBJ2-1; D might be TRBD2 (6 bases). The CDR3 spans 18 residues. The germline V and J ends were trimmed by 2 bases and 0 bases, with 17 bases remaining between them. Germline V gene lookup returns CDR1 SGHTA and CDR2 FQGNSA. The CDR3 spells CASSLWKRAKSSYNEQFF. In nucleotides, the CDR3 is TGTGCCAGCAGCTTATGGAAGCGGGCTAAGAGCTCCTACAATGAGCAGTTCTTC. The entire variable domain, with the rest obtained from reference TRBV7-2 and TRBJ2-1, is as follows: GAGVSQSPSNKVTEKGKDVELRCDPISGHTALYWYRQSLGQGLEFLIYFQGNSAPDKSGLPSDRFSAERTGGSVSTLTIQRTQQEDSAVYLCASSLWKRAKSSYNEQFFGPGTRLTVL.

This clonotype has a count of ten or more. The chain carries TRBV6-5 and TRBJ1-5, with a possible D match to TRBD1 (6 bases). Germline loops: CDR1 MNHEY, CDR2 SVGAGI. Trimming left V 2 bases short and J 0 bases short, with 14 bases between. CDR3 size: 17 residues. CDR3 nucleotide sequence: TGTGCCAGCAGTTACCGACGAGGACAGTATAGCAATCAGCCCCAGCATTTT. This codes for CASSYRRGQYSNQPQHF.

The rearrangement links TRBV9 to TRBJ2-1, with TRBD2 matching 11 bases. V trimming: 0 bases; J trimming: 4 bases; junction bases outside the gene matches: 12. The length of the CDR3 is 19 residues. CDR1 is SGDLS and CDR2 is YYNGEE in the germline V gene. In nucleotides, the CDR3 is TGTGCCAGCAGCGTAGAAGGCGGAGGGGGACTAGCGGTTTACAATGAGCAGTTCTTC. It codes for CASSVEGGGGLAVYNEQFF.

This clonotype came up a few times. This chain connects TRBV4-1 to TRBJ2-5, with 8 bases fitting TRBD1. The CDR3 sequence is 15 residues long. With V trimmed by 0 bases and J by 4 bases, 4 bases remained unmatched. Germline loops: CDR1 MGHRA, CDR2 YSYEKL. This CDR3 reads CASSQEGRGPETQYF. CDR3 sequence (DNA): TGCGCCAGCAGCCAAGAGGGCAGGGGGCCAGAGACCCAGTACTTC.

V is TRBV25-1 and J is TRBJ2-5, with 10 bases matching TRBD1. Losses at the gene ends were 3 bases for V and 7 bases for J; bases not matched to a gene: 14. Germline CDR1 reads MGHDK; CDR2 reads SYGVNS. This CDR3 is built from 17 residues. The CDR3 DNA sequence: TGTGCCAGCAGTGACCCCGGTGGGGACAGGGGTTTTGGGACCCAGTACTTC. Protein: CASSDPGGDRGFGTQYF.

This clonotype was detected a few times. The chain couples TRBV7-2 to TRBJ2-1; the match to TRBD2 covers 13 bases. V trimming: 5 bases; J trimming: 4 bases; junction bases outside the gene matches: 5. The CDR3 totals 16 residues. Germline V gene lookup returns CDR1 SGHTA and CDR2 FQGNSA. The CDR3 bases are TGTGCCAGCAGCCCGCGGACTAGCGGGAGATACAATGAGCAGTTCTTC. This gives the protein CASSPRTSGRYNEQFF.

There are many counts of this clonotype. The chain combines TRBV28 with TRBJ2-5; 10 positions agree with TRBD2. This CDR3 is 18 amino acids long. The V segment lost 4 bases and the J segment 4 bases; nucleotides outside the gene matches: 15. In germline, CDR1 is MDHEN, CDR2 SYDVKM. The CDR3 DNA reads TGTGCCAGCAGTTCCCCCTTTGGTAGCGGGGGGAGGGGAGAGACCCAGTACTTC. Amino acids: CASSSPFGSGGRGETQYF.